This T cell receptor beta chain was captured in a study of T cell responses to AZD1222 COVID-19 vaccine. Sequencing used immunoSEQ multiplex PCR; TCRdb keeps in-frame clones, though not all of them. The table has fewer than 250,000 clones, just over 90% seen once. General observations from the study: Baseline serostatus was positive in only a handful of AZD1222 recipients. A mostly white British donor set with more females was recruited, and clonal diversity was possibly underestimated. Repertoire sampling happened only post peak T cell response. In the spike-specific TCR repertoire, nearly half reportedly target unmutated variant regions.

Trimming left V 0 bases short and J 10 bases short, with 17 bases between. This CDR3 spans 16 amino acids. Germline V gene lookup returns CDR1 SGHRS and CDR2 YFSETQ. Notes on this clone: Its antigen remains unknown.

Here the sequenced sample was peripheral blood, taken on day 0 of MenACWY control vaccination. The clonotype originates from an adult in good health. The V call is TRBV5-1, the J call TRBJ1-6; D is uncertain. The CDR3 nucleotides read TGCGCCAGCAGCTTGGATGGACCGGGCATCAGCTCACCCCTCCACTTT. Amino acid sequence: CASSLDGPGISSPLHF.